A single sample is the source of the 30 T cell receptor beta chains below, sequenced in a study of blood T cell repertoires in COVID-19. Clones were read by immunoSEQ multiplex PCR, and TCRdb kept only the in-frame ones, dropping some. Among a few hundred thousand clones listed, around 85% were seen once. Sequenced: peripheral blood. Source of these receptors: a human donor in a cohort sampled during active COVID-19.

This clone was seen a single time. The chain recombines TRBV6-1 with TRBJ1-3; D remains unclear. The CDR3 loop spans 16 amino acids. The germline V gene has CDR1 MNHNS and CDR2 SASEGT. V lost 2 bases, J lost 0 bases, and 11 bases lay in between. The CDR3 reads CASSERHFSSGNTIYF. The CDR3 DNA is TGTGCCAGCAGTGAAAGACACTTCAGCTCTGGAAACACCATATATTTT.

The rearrangement joins TRBV7-3 to TRBJ2-1; weak D call: TRBD1 (5 bases). Germline CDR1 is SGHTA and CDR2 is FQGTGA. Trimming took off 4 bases at V and 7 bases at J, with 11 bases between the two ends. This CDR3 comprises 13 residues. CDR3 protein: CASSSTQVNEQFF. As DNA, the CDR3 is TGTGCCAGCAGCTCCACACAGGTAAATGAGCAGTTCTTC.

V usage is TRBV7-9 and J usage is TRBJ2-1, with TRBD2 matching 9 bases. This CDR3 is built from 13 residues. CDR1 is SEHNR and CDR2 is FQNEAQ in the germline V gene (reference sequence). V trimming: 8 bases; J trimming: 8 bases; junction bases outside the gene matches: 7. The CDR3 reads CASGKRGADEQFF. The CDR3 DNA reads as TGTGCCAGCGGGAAGCGGGGGGCGGATGAGCAGTTCTTC.

This chain connects TRBV24-1 to TRBJ2-3; D possibly corresponds to TRBD1 (6 bases). Germline V CDR1 and CDR2: KGHDR, SFDVKD. The V and J ends lost 3 bases and 5 bases respectively, with 14 bases between them. This CDR3 is 15 amino acids long. The CDR3: CATSDPNNREDTQYF. The CDR3 DNA sequence: TGTGCCACCAGTGATCCCAATAACAGGGAAGATACGCAGTATTTT.

This chain joins TRBV12-5 and TRBJ2-1; 10 positions agree with TRBD1. Germline CDR1 reads LGHNT; CDR2 reads FRNRAP. The CDR3 is 15 residues long. The ends lost 6 bases at V and 6 bases at J; junction bases unmatched: 8. DNA of the CDR3: TGTGCTAGTGGCACCGGGACAGGGGACTCCAATGAGCAGTTCTTC. Translation gives CASGTGTGDSNEQFF.

This chain links TRBV12-3 or TRBV12-4 with TRBJ2-3, with no clear D. The V end was cut by 3 bases, the J end by 5 bases, with 6 bases between. The CDR3 has 12 amino acids. The CDR3 DNA sequence: TGTGCCAGCAGTTTTTTTAGAGATACGCAGTATTTT. Protein product: CASSFFRDTQYF.

This rearrangement joins TRBV7-9 to TRBJ1-2; D remains ambiguous. Trimming took off 1 base at V and 7 bases at J, with 13 bases between the two ends. The CDR3 has 14 amino acids. The germline CDR1 and CDR2 sequences are SEHNR and FQNEAQ (reference sequence). The CDR3 loop reads CASSLELQAGGYTF. Written as DNA, the CDR3 is TGTGCCAGCAGCTTAGAATTGCAGGCGGGTGGCTACACCTTC.

V usage is TRBV21-1 and J usage is TRBJ1-6; the D segment call TRBD1 is taken from the table without a DNA check. TRBV21-1 constitutes a pseudogene. This CDR3 has 19 residues. The DNA for the CDR3 is TGTGCCAGCAGCAAAAACGATTCTTTAATTCGTAGGGGAACCTCACCCCTCCACTTT. This translates into CASSKNDSLIRRGTSPLHF.

The chain recombines TRBV2 with TRBJ2-2; 13 nucleotides align to TRBD2. The V gene end was trimmed by 6 bases and the J gene end by 4 bases; junction bases not matched to a gene: 11. Germline V CDR1 and CDR2: SNHLY, FYNNEI. The CDR3 spans 18 residues. In nucleotides, the CDR3 is TGTGCCAGCAGCTTCGGACTAGCGGGGGCCCGAATCACCGGGGAGCTGTTTTTT. It is translated as CASSFGLAGARITGELFF.

V and J are TRBV7-8 and TRBJ1-2, with 7 bases that match TRBD1. J gave up 4 bases and V 5 bases, and 10 bases lay outside the gene matches. Germline CDR1 SGHVS, CDR2 FQNEAQ. CDR3 length equals 15 residues. CDR3 amino acids: CASSPRGRSPYGYTF. The CDR3 DNA is TGTGCCAGCAGCCCCAGGGGGAGGTCACCCTATGGCTACACCTTC.

This sequence joins TRBV5-1 and TRBJ1-2; 7 bases map to TRBD1. This CDR3 spans 14 amino acids. Per germline, CDR1 SGHRS and CDR2 YFSETQ. Unmatched junction bases numbered 5, after V lost 5 bases and J lost 1 base. The CDR3 here is CASREGGINYGYTF. CDR3 coding DNA: TGCGCCAGCAGAGAAGGGGGCATTAACTATGGCTACACCTTC.

V and J are TRBV9 and TRBJ2-7, with a weak D call TRBD2 (7 bases). The CDR3 sequence is 13 residues long. Between the trimmed V and J ends, which lost 6 bases and 4 bases, there was a span of 14 bases. The V gene's germline CDR1 is SGDLS and CDR2 YYNGEE. The CDR3 nucleotides read TGTGCCAGCAACGAGAAGGGGGGGTACGAGCAGTACTTC. This translates into CASNEKGGYEQYF. Variable domain in full (rest from reference TRBV9 and TRBJ2-7): DSGVTQTPKHLITATGQRVTLRCSPRSGDLSVYWYQQSLDQGLQFLIQYYNGEERAKGNILERFSAQQFPDLHSELNLSSLELGDSALYFCASNEKGGYEQYFGPGTRLTVT.

The chain couples TRBV27 to TRBJ2-1; TRBD1 matches at 9 bases. This CDR3 is 16 amino acids long. V shed 7 bases and J 4 bases; nucleotides not matched to a gene: 11. Per the germline V gene, CDR1 is MNHEY and CDR2 is SMNVEV (reference sequence). The CDR3 DNA follows: TGTGCCAGCAACCCAAGGGGACAGGGAAGGTACAATGAGCAGTTCTTC. As protein: CASNPRGQGRYNEQFF.

The V gene is TRBV11-2, the J gene TRBJ2-7; no firm D call. The CDR3 covers 15 residues. CDR1 is SGHAT and CDR2 is FQNNGV in the germline V gene. Trimming removed 6 bases from V and 4 bases from J, with 19 bases in between. CDR3 nucleotides: TGTGCCAGCAGGTCCCCAGGCTCCTTTAGGTACGAGCAGTACTTC. It codes for CASRSPGSFRYEQYF.

The chain uses TRBV6-1 and TRBJ2-3, with 12 bases fitting TRBD2. Germline CDR1 and CDR2: MNHNS and SASEGT. The CDR3 runs 18 residues. The ends lost 1 base at V and 4 bases at J; junction bases unmatched: 9. The CDR3 DNA sequence: TGTGCCAGCAGTGAAGTTCTAGCGGGGGGGCTCCCCCCAGATACGCAGTATTTT. Translated: CASSEVLAGGLPPDTQYF.

Note on this clone: One end of the junction varies from germline; a read error may be responsible. V gene TRBV6-6 combines with J gene TRBJ1-5; 11 nucleotides line up with TRBD1. This CDR3 comprises 14 residues. Germline loops: CDR1 MNHNY, CDR2 SVGAGI (reference sequence). The CDR3 nucleotides are TGTGCCAGCAGTTTGGGACAGGGGGGGGACTTTGTGGATTTT. Translated, it gives CASSLGQGGDFVDF.

The rearrangement joins TRBV4-2 to TRBJ2-1; D gene unclear. The CDR3 length is 11 residues. Germline V gene lookup returns CDR1 LGHNA and CDR2 YNFKEQ. With 6 bases removed from V and 4 bases from J, the gap between germline ends came to 4 bases. CDR3 nucleotides: TGTGCCAGCAGACAGTACAATGAGCAGTTCTTC. Its translation: CASRQYNEQFF.

This rearrangement joins TRBV5-5 to TRBJ2-7; D is unclear. CDR1 and CDR2 from the germline V gene are SGHKS and YYEKEE (reference sequence). The CDR3 contains 13 residues. Between the trimmed V and J ends, which lost 2 bases and 3 bases, there was a span of 9 bases. The DNA of the CDR3 is TGTGCCAGCAGCTTCGGGTTAGACTACGAGCAGTACTTC. Translating it yields CASSFGLDYEQYF.

This clone was counted a few times. The V gene is TRBV7-2, the J gene TRBJ2-5; D is perhaps TRBD2 (5 bases). CDR1 and CDR2 (germline): SGHTA, FQGNSA. Trimming cost V 5 bases and J 5 bases, with 12 bases left between them. CDR3 length: 13 residues. The CDR3 DNA sequence: TGTGCCAGCAGCATAGGACCGGGGGAGACCCAGTACTTC. This codes for CASSIGPGETQYF.

A few counts support this clone. DNA of the CDR3: TGTGCCAGCAGCTTAGAGCAGGGGCCCTGGTACGAGCAGTACTTC. It yields the protein CASSLEQGPWYEQYF. The chain links TRBV7-9 to TRBJ2-7, with a possible D match to TRBD1 (6 bases). The CDR3 has 15 amino acids. Germline values: CDR1 SEHNR, CDR2 FQNEAQ (reference sequence). Between the trimmed V and J ends, which lost 1 base and 4 bases, there was a span of 14 bases.

The chain is built from TRBV2 and TRBJ1-6; TRBD1 is a possible D gene (6 bases). The V gene's germline CDR1 is SNHLY and CDR2 FYNNEI. This CDR3 is built from 15 residues. V was trimmed by 6 bases and J by 7 bases, leaving 16 bases between them. The CDR3 sequence is CASRDRGGPNSPLHF. The CDR3 nucleotides read TGTGCCAGCAGAGATCGGGGGGGGCCAAATTCACCCCTCCACTTT.

CDR3 in DNA: TGTGCCAGCAGCTTGGTGTACGGGGGAGCGCAGTATTTT. It codes for CASSLVYGGAQYF. The chain employs TRBV5-8 and TRBJ2-3, with D possibly TRBD2 on 6 matching bases. CDR3 length: 13 residues. V gave up 0 bases and J gave up 10 bases, with 12 bases separating them. Germline V gives CDR1 SGHTS, CDR2 YDEGEE.

J is TRBJ1-1 and V is TRBV6-5; 7 positions agree with TRBD1. CDR1 and CDR2 (germline): MNHEY, SVGAGI. This CDR3 is built from 15 residues. Trimming took 6 bases from V and 4 from J; bases not matched to a gene: 11. The CDR3 region is CASSSDRVGFTEAFF. CDR3 sequence (DNA): TGTGCCAGCAGCTCCGACAGGGTGGGATTCACTGAAGCTTTCTTT.

The V call is TRBV29-1, the J call TRBJ1-2; D possibly corresponds to TRBD1 (5 bases). Trimming pared 1 base from V and 6 bases from J, leaving 9 bases between. The V gene's germline CDR1 is SQVTM and CDR2 ANQGSEA. The length of the CDR3 is 12 residues. DNA for the CDR3: TGCAGCGTTGAAGGACAGCGCCATGGCTACACCTTC. The encoded protein is CSVEGQRHGYTF.

This chain uses TRBV7-3 with TRBJ1-5; perhaps TRBD1 as D (6 bases). The germline V gene encodes CDR1 SGHTA and CDR2 FQGTGA. The CDR3 is 15 residues long. V was clipped by 0 bases and J by 8 bases, with 14 bases between them. CDR3 protein: CASSLTGGAGEPQHF. The CDR3 region has the DNA TGTGCCAGCAGCTTAACCGGGGGGGCCGGCGAGCCCCAGCATTTT.

This chain joins TRBV19 and TRBJ1-4, with D unclear. The V and J ends lost 3 bases and 7 bases respectively, with 12 bases between them. This CDR3 has 14 amino acids. Germline values: CDR1 LNHDA, CDR2 SQIVND (reference sequence). The CDR3 spells CASSITPAGEKLFF. CDR3 in DNA: TGTGCCAGTAGTATTACGCCAGCAGGTGAAAAACTGTTTTTT.

J is TRBJ2-6 and V is TRBV7-9, with D possibly TRBD1 on 5 matching bases. Germline V CDR1 and CDR2: SEHNR, FQNEAQ (reference sequence). The length of the CDR3 is 17 residues. Trimming removed 1 base from V and 2 bases from J, with 12 bases in between. CDR3 protein: CASSLGLSGTGANVLTF. CDR3 DNA sequence: TGTGCCAGCAGCTTAGGATTGTCAGGGACTGGGGCCAACGTCCTGACTTTC.

The chain joins TRBV4-1 to TRBJ1-1; 8 positions agree with TRBD1. The germline CDR1 and CDR2 sequences are MGHRA and YSYEKL. This CDR3 is built from 17 residues. J gave up 3 bases and V 2 bases, and 11 bases lay outside the gene matches. The CDR3, as DNA: TGCGCCAGCAGCCAATCACCCTCGGACAGGGCGGACACTGAAGCTTTCTTT. Translated, it gives CASSQSPSDRADTEAFF.

The V gene is TRBV18, the J gene TRBJ1-2; the D gene is possibly TRBD1 (6 bases). V was pared by 6 bases and J by 6 bases, with 14 bases between. Germline V gives CDR1 KGHSH, CDR2 LQKENI. This CDR3 has 13 amino acids. CDR3 amino acids: CASSQDRENGYTF. The CDR3, as DNA: TGTGCCAGCTCCCAGGACAGAGAGAATGGCTACACCTTC.

The genes are TRBV10-3 and TRBJ1-2, with D unclear. CDR1 and CDR2 from the germline V gene are ENHRY and SYGVKD. Trimming shortened V by 4 bases and J by 3 bases, and 15 bases separated the two germline ends. The CDR3 contains 15 residues. The CDR3 region has the DNA TGTGCCATCAGTGGTCGTGTAGATCTGGACTATGGCTACACCTTC. Residues: CAISGRVDLDYGYTF.